The 7 T cell receptor beta chains below all came from one sample that was sequenced in a study of identical twins. Using its own MiXCR run on the 5' RACE reads, TCRdb lists one record per CDR3 protein. The profile shows under 800,000 distinct CDR3 sequences, approximately 22% of them singletons. Another study also made use of these data, one on T cells expressing NK-cell markers.

Sequenced input: PBMCs. Every receptor here comes from a woman younger than 35 in good health.

A few counts support this clonotype. The rearrangement joins TRBV21-1 to TRBJ1-1; the table names TRBD1, a call not compared with the DNA. TRBV21-1 is given as a pseudogene. CDR3 size: 16 residues. The CDR3 is CASSSNQGTEHTEAFF. The DNA for the CDR3 is TGTGCCAGCAGCTCTAACCAGGGGACAGAGCACACTGAAGCTTTCTTT.

The J gene is TRBJ2-4, the V gene TRBV6-1; 10 bases map to TRBD1. The CDR3 loop spans 14 amino acids. V shed 5 bases and J 7 bases; nucleotides not matched to a gene: 5. Germline assignment: CDR1 MNHNS and CDR2 SASEGT. Here the CDR3 reads CASSPRTGGNIQYF. The CDR3 DNA reads TGTGCCAGCAGTCCCCGGACAGGGGGGAACATTCAGTACTTC.

This clonotype showed up just a few times. The V call is TRBV7-2, the J call TRBJ2-1, with D possibly TRBD2 on 5 matching bases. This CDR3 has 14 residues. The germline CDR1 and CDR2 sequences are SGHTA and FQGNSA. Trimming pared 5 bases from V and 10 bases from J, leaving 18 bases between. Written as DNA, the CDR3 is TGTGCCAGCAGCCTATCCTACGGACTGCACGAGCAGTTCTTC. Encoded protein: CASSLSYGLHEQFF.

A note on this clonotype: An end of the junction does not agree with germline; a read error may underlie this. This chain joins TRBV20-1 and TRBJ2-3; 11 nucleotides line up with TRBD2. Germline values: CDR1 DFQATT, CDR2 SNEGSKA (reference sequence). This CDR3 contains 17 residues. Here the CDR3 reads CCATETSGTWSTDTQYF. CDR3 sequence (DNA): TGCTGTGCTACGGAGACTAGCGGGACATGGAGCACAGATACGCAGTATTTT.

To note about this clonotype: An end of the junction does not agree with germline; a read error may underlie this. The chain joins TRBV7-7 to TRBJ2-1; 11 nucleotides match TRBD2. In germline, CDR1 is SSHAT, CDR2 FNYEAQ (reference sequence). CDR3 length equals 18 residues. CDR3 nucleotide sequence: TGTGCTAGCAGCTTAGCCGGGACTAGCGGATCACGAGGTGGTGAGCAGTTCTTC. Amino acid sequence: CASSLAGTSGSRGGEQFF.

V and J are TRBV24-1 and TRBJ2-1; the match to TRBD2 covers 12 bases. V lost 3 bases, J lost 2 bases, and 4 bases stayed unmatched. The germline V gene encodes CDR1 KGHDR and CDR2 SFDVKD. This CDR3 is 17 amino acids long. The CDR3 region is CATSDAGLAGTYNEQFF. The CDR3 DNA is TGTGCCACCAGTGATGCAGGACTAGCGGGGACCTACAATGAGCAGTTCTTC.

This clonotype was found many times. This chain links TRBV5-1 with TRBJ1-4; the D gene is possibly TRBD1 (6 bases). Looked up from germline, CDR1 is SGHRS and CDR2 is YFSETQ. Deletions cut 3 bases from V and 4 bases from J, with 10 bases between. The CDR3 has 14 amino acids. The CDR3 DNA reads as TGCGCCAGCAGCTATCAGGGGATTAATGAAAAACTGTTTTTT. Translation: CASSYQGINEKLFF.